Given below is one T cell receptor (beta chain) in context. The target antigen is unknown. TCR beta libraries were prepared from cDNA with unique molecular identifiers. TCRdb re-called the PCR reads through MiXCR, storing one row per CDR3 protein. The repertoire holds roughly 650,000 distinct CDR3 sequences, with 55% to 60% as singletons. This entry is derived from a study of post-analysis software for immune sequencing data. Overall study context: Several disease courses (relapsing-remitting, secondary progressive and progressive-relapsing) of multiple sclerosis were included.

Study-wide results and caveats: When patients were compared with controls, a handful of TRBV segments were more frequent, TRBV5-6, TRBV5-1 and TRBV20-1 among them.

Germline loops: CDR1 MNHEY, CDR2 SVGAGI. The CDR3 has 13 amino acids. Trimming shortened V by 2 bases and J by 3 bases, and 5 bases separated the two germline ends. This sequence originates from a girl aged 2-10 years with multiple sclerosis. The specimen was blood. This rearrangement joins TRBV6-5 to TRBJ1-5; D perhaps matches TRBD1 (5 bases). CDR3 nucleotide sequence: TGTGCCAGCAGTTACGGGGCCAATCAGCCCCAGCATTTT. This encodes CASSYGANQPQHF.